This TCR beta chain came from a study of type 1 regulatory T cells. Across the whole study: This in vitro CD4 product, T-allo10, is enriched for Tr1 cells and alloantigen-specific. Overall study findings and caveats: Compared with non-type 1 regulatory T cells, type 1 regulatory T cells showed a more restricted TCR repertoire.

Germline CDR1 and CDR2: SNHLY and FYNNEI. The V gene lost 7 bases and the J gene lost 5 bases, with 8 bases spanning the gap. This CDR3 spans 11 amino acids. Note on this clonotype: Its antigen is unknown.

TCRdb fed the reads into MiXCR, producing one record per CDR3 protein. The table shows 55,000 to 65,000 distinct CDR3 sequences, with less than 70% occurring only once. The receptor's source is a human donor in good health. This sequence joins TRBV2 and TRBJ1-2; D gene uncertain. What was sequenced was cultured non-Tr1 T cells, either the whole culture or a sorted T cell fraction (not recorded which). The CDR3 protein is CASKEEYGYTF. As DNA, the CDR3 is TGTGCCAGCAAGGAGGAGTATGGCTACACCTTC. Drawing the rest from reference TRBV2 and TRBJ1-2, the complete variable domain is EPEVTQTPSHQVTQMGQEVILRCVPISNHLYFYWYRQILGQKVEFLVSFYNNEISEKSEIFDDQFSVERPDGSNFTLKIRSTKLEDSAMYFCASKEEYGYTFGSGTRLTVV.